Listed below are T cell receptor beta chains from one sample, sequenced in a study of T cell repertoires in cytomegalovirus infection. One entry per CDR3 protein results from TCRdb running MiXCR on the reads. The repertoire has approximately 140,000 distinct CDR3 sequences, 7% to 10% of them found once; the top ten carry roughly a tenth. The specimen was PBMCs. Source of these receptors: a human donor in good health (CMV status not recorded). Some clones in this sample may be carry-over from other donors' samples. The CDR3 runs from the conserved cysteine through the conserved F or W.

v_call	cdr3_aa
TRBV7-2	CASSLDGVRTEAFF
TRBV2	CASSFSRLSEDTQYF
TRBV12-3/TRBV12-4	CASSLWYSPSGANVLTF
TRBV28	CASSGIGLNEQFF
TRBV7-2	CASSARQGGGTEAFF
TRBV24-1	CATSDTGRGETQYF
TRBV7-2	CASSRDRGVKDYGYTF
TRBV28	CASSYGAPRYGYTF
TRBV12-3/TRBV12-4	CASSLEHQETQYF
TRBV7-2	CASSLDRALVNYGYTF
TRBV5-1	CASSWGAGGIGANVLTF
TRBV2	CASRTTGLANQPQHF
TRBV7-9	CASSLAPPGTEAFF
TRBV28	CAGWAAKSYGYTF
TRBV12-3/TRBV12-4	CASSRSVAPGEQYF
TRBV20-1	CSASLQGLADTQYF
TRBV7-6	CASSPQGGNSYNEQFF
TRBV6-6	CASSYPAGGETQYF
TRBV12-3/TRBV12-4	CASSLRGLSPHNEQFF
TRBV6-2/TRBV6-3	CASRTSGAWDEQFF
TRBV12-3/TRBV12-4	CASSIRGLGNTIYF
TRBV25-1	CASSVGQGHSPLHF
TRBV11-2	CASSLEVRGLNYGYTF
TRBV20-1	CSASSKGMKGEKLFF
TRBV5-4	CASRQGANRETQYF
TRBV12-5	CASGSRTGGHEQYF
TRBV6-6	CASSYSVGPATNEKLFF
TRBV7-6	CASSKNTGELFF
TRBV20-1	CSARDYSSYNSPLHF
TRBV7-2	CASSLSSRGEAFF
TRBV5-1	CASTLGLADPDTQYF